This passage covers 5 T cell receptor beta chains from one sample sequenced in a study of regulatory T cells in long-lasting Graves disease. Arm-PCR of CDR3 regions and iRepertoire HTBI primers were the basis on which TCR beta libraries were built. One entry per CDR3 protein results from TCRdb running MiXCR on the multiplex PCR reads. This sample carries 600,000 to 800,000 distinct CDR3 sequences, about 32% of them seen once, and the ten largest clones take about 42%. Time point in this sample: persistent/refractory GD, antithyroid drugs over 5 years with positive TRAb. Extracted RNA from PBMCs served as the source of the TCR library. This sample comprised peripheral blood mononuclear cells (PBMCs), obtained when the disease was refractory, from a patient treated with antithyroid drugs. Every receptor here comes from a female donor with Graves disease.

This chain uses TRBV6-1 with TRBJ1-1; a possible D gene is TRBD1 (6 bases). CDR3 length: 17 residues. V gave up 5 bases and J gave up 2 bases, with 21 bases separating them. Germline CDR1 is MNHNS and CDR2 is SASEGT. CDR3 sequence reads: CASSRVPGHRGNTEAFF. CDR3 coding DNA: TGTGCCAGCAGTAGGGTCCCGGGACACCGAGGCAACACTGAAGCTTTCTTT.

J is TRBJ2-7 and V is TRBV6-1; D unresolved. The germline V and J ends were trimmed by 2 bases and 3 bases, with 8 bases remaining between them. Germline loops: CDR1 MNHNS, CDR2 SASEGT. The CDR3 has 13 residues. The chain's CDR3 is CASSELWGYEQYF. The CDR3 nucleotides are TGTGCCAGCAGTGAATTGTGGGGCTACGAGCAGTACTTC.

This clonotype was counted a few times. J is TRBJ1-5 and V is TRBV12-3 or TRBV12-4; D is ambiguous. The CDR3 has 12 amino acids. V lost 7 bases and J 7 bases, leaving 11 bases between the germline ends. CDR3 coding DNA: TGTGCCAGCACTGGCTTAGGGCAGCCCCAGCATTTT. Amino acid sequence: CASTGLGQPQHF.

This clonotype turned up a few times. The chain carries TRBV6-1 and TRBJ1-2; 8 positions agree with TRBD1. The CDR3 totals 12 residues. The V and J ends lost 7 bases and 8 bases, in that order; junction bases with no gene match: 6. Per germline, CDR1 MNHNS and CDR2 SASEGT. CDR3 sequence: CASNDRGEGYTF. In DNA form, the CDR3 reads TGTGCCAGCAATGACAGGGGAGAAGGCTACACCTTC.

This clonotype has only a few counts. This chain uses TRBV12-3 or TRBV12-4 with TRBJ1-1, with TRBD1 matching 8 bases. CDR3 length: 15 amino acids. V lost 6 bases to trimming and J lost 5 bases; unmatched junction nucleotides: 11. In DNA form, the CDR3 reads TGTGCCAGCAGCTCCTCAGGGGGCGAAAGGACTGAAGCTTTCTTT. Protein sequence: CASSSSGGERTEAFF.